This T cell receptor (beta chain) was profiled in a study of shared clonotypes between healthy human individuals. Study at large: Researchers drew samples from two women and a few men aged 18 to 49.

General study findings and limits: What rarefaction showed was incomplete sorted-subset sequencing despite large depth.

The assay was immunoSEQ multiplex PCR, and TCRdb's table has in-frame clones only and misses some. In the table there are hundreds of thousands of clones, 90% to 97% of which are singletons. In this sample, this clone turned up once. Its antigen remains unidentified. This sequence was found in a woman aged 30 to 39 in good health. The sample taken for sequencing was naive CD4+ T cells sorted from blood. The subset is: CD45RA+ positively selected.

In nucleotides, the CDR3 is TGTGCCAGCAGTGAGCCGACAGGGATGGGGAGCACTGAAGCTTTCTTT. It specifies CASSEPTGMGSTEAFF. The V and J genes are TRBV25-1 and TRBJ1-1; 7 bases are a match to TRBD1. Germline V gives CDR1 MGHDK, CDR2 SYGVNS. This CDR3 comprises 16 residues. After removal of 3 bases from V and 4 bases from J, the junction contained 11 bases not matched to a gene.